The next 21 T cell receptor beta chains were all read from a single sample in a study of T cells after yellow fever vaccination. Via MiXCR, TCRdb re-called the 5' RACE reads, giving one row per CDR3 protein. The repertoire includes some 560,000 distinct CDR3 sequences, around a sixth of them detected once, and around 16% sits in the top ten. This sample comprised PBMCs, obtained about 5 days after the first yellow fever vaccination. Every receptor here comes from a man younger than 35 who received the YFV17D yellow fever vaccine.

This clonotype was seen a handful of times. The chain is built from TRBV29-1 and TRBJ2-1, with TRBD2 as a possible D gene (6 bases). Trimming took off 8 bases at V and 4 bases at J, with 18 bases between the two ends. The CDR3 has 14 residues. In germline, CDR1 is SQVTM, CDR2 ANQGSEA. The CDR3 is CSSHGAGRYNEQFF. The CDR3 DNA follows: TGCAGCTCCCACGGGGCGGGACGATACAATGAGCAGTTCTTC.

V is TRBV20-1 and J is TRBJ1-5; D call uncertain. The V end was cut by 6 bases, the J end by 4 bases, with 10 bases between. Per the germline V gene, CDR1 is DFQATT and CDR2 is SNEGSKA (reference sequence). This CDR3 comprises 12 residues. The CDR3 DNA follows: TGCAGTGCCCGAAAGTTGAATCAGCCCCAGCATTTT. This encodes CSARKLNQPQHF.

This clonotype appeared a few times. The V and J genes are TRBV7-9 and TRBJ1-6, with D possibly being TRBD1 (6 bases). This CDR3 is built from 15 residues. Trimming removed 3 bases from V and 8 bases from J, with 14 bases in between. The germline V gene encodes CDR1 SEHNR and CDR2 FQNEAQ (reference sequence). This chain's CDR3 is CASSLTGGGDSPLHF. The CDR3 DNA follows: TGTGCCAGCAGCTTGACAGGAGGAGGTGATTCACCCCTCCACTTT.

A few counts support this clonotype. The V and J genes are TRBV29-1 and TRBJ1-1, with D hard to call. Trimming shortened V by 7 bases and J by 2 bases, and 14 bases separated the two germline ends. The CDR3 spans 13 residues. Germline V CDR1 and CDR2: SQVTM, ANQGSEA. Written as DNA, the CDR3 is TGCAGCGGGGAAAGTTGGGATAACACTGAAGCTTTCTTT. This codes for CSGESWDNTEAFF.

This chain joins TRBV6-5 and TRBJ1-2; TRBD1 agrees at 7 bases. The CDR3 has 16 residues. From germline, CDR1 is MNHEY and CDR2 SVGAGI. The V and J ends lost 0 bases and 7 bases, in that order; junction bases with no gene match: 11. CDR3 sequence (DNA): TGTGCCAGCAGTTACTCGAGCCGAACAGGGGCGGTTGGCTACACCTTC. Translation gives CASSYSSRTGAVGYTF.

Of note for this clonotype: One junction end disagrees with the germline gene, perhaps due to a read error. The gene calls are TRBV7-9 and TRBJ2-7, with D possibly being TRBD1 (5 bases). The CDR3 runs 13 residues. From germline, CDR1 is SEHNR and CDR2 FQNEAQ (reference sequence). CDR3 amino acids: CASSETVSYDQYF. As DNA, the CDR3 is TGTGCCAGCAGCGAGACAGTAAGCTACGATCAGTACTTC.

This clonotype occurred a few times. The genes are TRBV12-3 or TRBV12-4 and TRBJ2-2, with a weak D call TRBD2 (5 bases). The length of the CDR3 is 15 residues. V was cut by 1 base and J by 7 bases, with 13 bases left in between. CDR3 nucleotides: TGTGCCAGCAGTTTAGGGGGTAGCGATGGCGGGGAGCTGTTTTTT. This sequence encodes CASSLGGSDGGELFF.

The table lists this clonotype with a few counts. The chain links TRBV20-1 to TRBJ2-2, with TRBD1 identical over 12 bases. J lost 3 bases, V lost 5 bases, and 4 bases had no gene match. The CDR3 is 15 amino acids. Germline V gene sequence: CDR1 DFQATT, CDR2 SNEGSKA (reference sequence). The CDR3 reads CSALGDRGHTGELFF. The CDR3 DNA sequence: TGCAGTGCTTTAGGGGACAGGGGGCACACCGGGGAGCTGTTTTTT.

V gene TRBV7-2 combines with J gene TRBJ2-1; the match to TRBD2 covers 8 bases. The germline CDR1 and CDR2 sequences are SGHTA and FQGNSA. This CDR3 region has 16 residues. Trimming at V came to 2 bases and at J to 6 bases, leaving 9 bases not matched to a gene. In DNA, the CDR3 is TGTGCCAGCAGCTTAAACTCTCGGGGGGGCGGCAATGAGCAGTTCTTC. This sequence encodes CASSLNSRGGGNEQFF.

This clonotype has only a few counts. The chain employs TRBV20-1 and TRBJ2-2; no clear D. V dropped 3 bases and J dropped 6 bases, with 14 bases sitting between them. The CDR3 is 14 amino acids. Germline V CDR1 and CDR2: DFQATT, SNEGSKA (reference sequence). The CDR3 spells CSASEGFRPGELFF. In nucleotides, the CDR3 is TGCAGTGCTAGCGAAGGTTTCAGGCCCGGGGAGCTGTTTTTT.

In its sample, this clonotype was seen a few times. The rearrangement uses TRBV9 and TRBJ1-4; no reliable D call. The CDR3 is 14 amino acids. The V end lost 2 bases, the J end lost 0 bases, and 5 bases lay between the germline ends. Germline CDR1 reads SGDLS; CDR2 reads YYNGEE. The CDR3 region is CASSVGTTNEKLFF. The CDR3 region has the DNA TGTGCCAGCAGCGTCGGTACAACTAATGAAAAACTGTTTTTT.

This clonotype was seen a few times. The rearrangement joins TRBV7-8 to TRBJ2-7; 7 positions match TRBD2. V lost 5 bases, J lost 5 bases, and 6 bases stayed unmatched. CDR1 and CDR2 from the germline V gene are SGHVS and FQNEAQ. CDR3 length: 13 amino acids. Written as DNA, the CDR3 is TGTGCCAGCAGCCGAAGCGGGAACCACGAGCAGTACGTC. Translating it yields CASSRSGNHEQYV.

In its sample, this clonotype was seen many times. The rearrangement links TRBV19 to TRBJ2-7; D uncertain. The germline V gene has CDR1 LNHDA and CDR2 SQIVND (reference sequence). This CDR3 comprises 14 residues. V shed 2 bases and J shed 0 bases, with 8 bases lying between them. CDR3 region: CASSIRVYSYEQYF. The CDR3 bases are TGTGCCAGTAGTATACGTGTATACTCCTACGAGCAGTACTTC.

This clonotype was seen only a few times. The J gene is TRBJ2-7, the V gene TRBV6-5; D uncertain. CDR3 size: 11 residues. Trimming cost V 8 bases and J 8 bases, with 13 bases left between them. Germline V gives CDR1 MNHEY, CDR2 SVGAGI. The CDR3: CASGRVTKQYF. CDR3 nucleotides: TGTGCCAGCGGACGGGTTACGAAGCAGTACTTC.

This clonotype was detected a few times. The chain couples TRBV7-8 to TRBJ2-2, with D hard to call. V was pared by 1 base and J by 2 bases, with 11 bases between. The CDR3 sequence is 16 residues long. Germline V CDR1 and CDR2: SGHVS, FQNEAQ. CDR3 sequence: CASSLVVAANTGELFF. The CDR3 DNA follows: TGTGCCAGCAGCTTAGTAGTAGCAGCAAACACCGGGGAGCTGTTTTTT.

V and J are TRBV12-3 or TRBV12-4 and TRBJ2-2, with 11 bases fitting TRBD2. Germline trimming cut 6 bases from V and 3 bases from J; bases unmatched to any gene: 6. The CDR3 is made up of 16 amino acids. CDR3 nucleotide sequence: TGTGCCAGCAGCGCTCTAGCGGGGGGTTACACCGGGGAGCTGTTTTTT. Encoded protein: CASSALAGGYTGELFF.

V usage is TRBV4-1 and J usage is TRBJ2-7, with D perhaps matching TRBD1 (5 bases). The CDR3 consists of 16 residues. Germline CDR1 MGHRA, CDR2 YSYEKL. Trimming left V 1 base short and J 3 bases short, with 16 bases between. The CDR3 coding sequence is TGCGCCAGCAGCCAAGGAGCCACCGGACAACTCTACGAGCAGTACTTC. It codes for CASSQGATGQLYEQYF.

This clonotype was recorded a few times. In nucleotides, the CDR3 is TGTGCCAGCAGTGATCCGACTTCGGAGACCCAGTACTTC. Translation: CASSDPTSETQYF. The chain recombines TRBV2 with TRBJ2-5, with D unclear. CDR1 SNHLY and CDR2 FYNNEI come from the germline V gene. V was shortened by 3 bases and J by 5 bases, with 10 bases between the two germline ends. The CDR3 totals 13 residues.

This clonotype has only a few counts. V usage is TRBV5-8 and J usage is TRBJ1-2; D ambiguous. This CDR3 comprises 12 residues. The V end was cut by 10 bases, the J end by 8 bases, with 18 bases between. Germline V gene sequence: CDR1 SGHTS, CDR2 YDEGEE. The CDR3 spells CAGTVGRWGYTF. In DNA, the CDR3 is TGTGCCGGCACCGTCGGTCGCTGGGGCTACACCTTC.

The rearrangement joins TRBV5-6 to TRBJ2-5; 12 bases map to TRBD1. The V gene's germline CDR1 is SGHDT and CDR2 YYEEEE. Losses at the gene ends were 4 bases for V and 2 bases for J; bases not matched to a gene: 6. The CDR3 is 16 amino acids. The DNA of the CDR3 is TGTGCCAGCAGCGCGCCGGGACAGGGGGCACAAGAGACCCAGTACTTC. The encoded protein is CASSAPGQGAQETQYF.

This clonotype was recorded a few times. The CDR3 here is CSARTTSLPHETQYF. For the CDR3, the DNA is TGCAGTGCTAGAACTACTAGTCTACCGCACGAGACCCAGTACTTC. The V call is TRBV20-1, the J call TRBJ2-5; D may be TRBD2 (5 bases). The germline V gene has CDR1 DFQATT and CDR2 SNEGSKA (reference sequence). The CDR3 sequence is 15 residues long. V was shortened by 2 bases and J by 5 bases, with 18 bases between the two germline ends.